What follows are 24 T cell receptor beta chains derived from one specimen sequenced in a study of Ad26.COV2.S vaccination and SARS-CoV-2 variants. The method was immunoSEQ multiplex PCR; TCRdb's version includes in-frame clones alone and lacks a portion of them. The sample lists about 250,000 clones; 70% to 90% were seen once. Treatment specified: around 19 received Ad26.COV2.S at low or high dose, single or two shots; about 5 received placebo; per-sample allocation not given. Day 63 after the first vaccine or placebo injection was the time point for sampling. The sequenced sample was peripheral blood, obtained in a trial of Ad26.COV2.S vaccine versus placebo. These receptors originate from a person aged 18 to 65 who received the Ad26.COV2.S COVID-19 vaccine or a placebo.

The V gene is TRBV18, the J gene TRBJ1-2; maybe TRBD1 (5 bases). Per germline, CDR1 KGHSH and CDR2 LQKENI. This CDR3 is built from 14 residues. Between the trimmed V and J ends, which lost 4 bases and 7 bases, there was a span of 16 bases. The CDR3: CASSLLAGQGGYTF. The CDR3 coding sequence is TGTGCCAGCTCACTATTGGCAGGTCAGGGTGGCTACACCTTC.

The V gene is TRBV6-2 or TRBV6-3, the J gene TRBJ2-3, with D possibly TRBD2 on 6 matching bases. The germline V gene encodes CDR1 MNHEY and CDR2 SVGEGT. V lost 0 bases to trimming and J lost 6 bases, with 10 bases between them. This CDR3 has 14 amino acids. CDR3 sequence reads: CASSYSRDFDTQYF. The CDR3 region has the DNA TGTGCCAGCAGTTACTCCCGGGACTTCGATACGCAGTATTTT.

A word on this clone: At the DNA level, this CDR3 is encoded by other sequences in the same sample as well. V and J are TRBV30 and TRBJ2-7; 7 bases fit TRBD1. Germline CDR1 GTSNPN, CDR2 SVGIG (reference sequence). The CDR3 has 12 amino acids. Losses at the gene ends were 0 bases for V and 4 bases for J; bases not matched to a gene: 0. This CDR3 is CAWSVQGYEQYF. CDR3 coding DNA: TGTGCCTGGAGTGTACAGGGGTACGAGCAGTACTTC. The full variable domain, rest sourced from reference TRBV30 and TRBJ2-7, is SQTIHQWPATLVQPVGSPLSLECTVEGTSNPNLYWYRQAAGRGLQLLFYSVGIGQISSEVPQNLSASRPQDRQFILSSKKLLLSDSGFYLCAWSVQGYEQYFGPGTRLTVT.

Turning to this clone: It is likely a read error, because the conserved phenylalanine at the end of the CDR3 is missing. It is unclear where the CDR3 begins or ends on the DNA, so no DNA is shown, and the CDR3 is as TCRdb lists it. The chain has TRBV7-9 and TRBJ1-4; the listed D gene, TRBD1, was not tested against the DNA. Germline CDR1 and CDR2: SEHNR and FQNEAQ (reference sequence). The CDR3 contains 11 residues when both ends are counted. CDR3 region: CASSSRAPQRG.

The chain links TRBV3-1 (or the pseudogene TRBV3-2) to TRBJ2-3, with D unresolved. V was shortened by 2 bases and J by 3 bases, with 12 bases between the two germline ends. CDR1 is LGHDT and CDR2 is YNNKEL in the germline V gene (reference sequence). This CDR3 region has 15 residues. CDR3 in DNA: TGTGCCAGCAGCCAAATTCACTCCAGAACAGATACGCAGTATTTT. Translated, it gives CASSQIHSRTDTQYF.

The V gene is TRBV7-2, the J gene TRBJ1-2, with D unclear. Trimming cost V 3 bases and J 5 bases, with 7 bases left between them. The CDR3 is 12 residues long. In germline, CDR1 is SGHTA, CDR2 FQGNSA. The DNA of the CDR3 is TGTGCCAGCAGCTTTGGCGGGTATGGCTACACCTTC. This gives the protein CASSFGGYGYTF.

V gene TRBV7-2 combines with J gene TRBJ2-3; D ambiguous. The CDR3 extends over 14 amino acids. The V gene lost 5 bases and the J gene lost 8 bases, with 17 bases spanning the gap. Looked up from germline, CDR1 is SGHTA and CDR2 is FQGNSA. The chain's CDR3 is CASSPALRGATQYF. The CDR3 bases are TGTGCCAGCAGCCCCGCCCTACGAGGCGCTACGCAGTATTTT.

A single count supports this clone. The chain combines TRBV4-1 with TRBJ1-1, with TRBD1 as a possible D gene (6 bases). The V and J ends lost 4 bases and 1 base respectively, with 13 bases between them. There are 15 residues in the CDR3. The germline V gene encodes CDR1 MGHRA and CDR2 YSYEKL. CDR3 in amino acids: CASSPGTGQNTEAFF. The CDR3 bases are TGCGCCAGCAGCCCGGGAACAGGGCAGAACACTGAAGCTTTCTTT.

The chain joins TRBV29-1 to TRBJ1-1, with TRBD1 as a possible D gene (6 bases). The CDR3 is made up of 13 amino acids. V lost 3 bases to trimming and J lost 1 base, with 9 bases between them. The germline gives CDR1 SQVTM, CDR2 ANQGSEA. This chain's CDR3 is CSVDRQANTEAFF. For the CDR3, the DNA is TGCAGCGTTGATCGACAGGCGAACACTGAAGCTTTCTTT. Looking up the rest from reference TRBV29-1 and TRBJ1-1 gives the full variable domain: SAVISQKPSRDICQRGTSLTIQCQVDSQVTMMFWYRQQPGQSLTLIATANQGSEATYESGFVIDKFPISRPNLTFSTLTVSNMSPEDSSIYLCSVDRQANTEAFFGQGTRLTVV.

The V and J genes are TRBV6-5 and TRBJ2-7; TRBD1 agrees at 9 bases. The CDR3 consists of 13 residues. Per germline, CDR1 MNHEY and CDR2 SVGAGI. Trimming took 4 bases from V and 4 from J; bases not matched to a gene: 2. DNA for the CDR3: TGTGCCAGCAGTTTGGGACAGGGTTACGAGCAGTACTTC. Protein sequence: CASSLGQGYEQYF.

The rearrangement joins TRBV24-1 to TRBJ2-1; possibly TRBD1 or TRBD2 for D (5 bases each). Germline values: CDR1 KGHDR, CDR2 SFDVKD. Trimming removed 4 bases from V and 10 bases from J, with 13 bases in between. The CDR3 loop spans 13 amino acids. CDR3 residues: CATSDGAWGEQFF. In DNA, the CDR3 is TGTGCCACCAGTGACGGAGCCTGGGGGGAGCAGTTCTTC.

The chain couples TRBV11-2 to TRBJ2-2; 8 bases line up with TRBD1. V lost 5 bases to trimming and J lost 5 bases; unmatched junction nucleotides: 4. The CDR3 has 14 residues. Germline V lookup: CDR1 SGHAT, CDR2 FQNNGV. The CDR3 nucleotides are TGTGCCAGCAGCCAGGGGGCGCGAACCGGGGAGCTGTTTTTT. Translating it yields CASSQGARTGELFF.

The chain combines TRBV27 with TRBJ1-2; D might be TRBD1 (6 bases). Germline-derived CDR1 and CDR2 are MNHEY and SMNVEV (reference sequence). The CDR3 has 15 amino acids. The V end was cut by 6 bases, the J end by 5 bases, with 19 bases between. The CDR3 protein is CASRSLGGQEYGYTF. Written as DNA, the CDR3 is TGTGCCAGCAGATCCCTGGGGGGCCAAGAGTATGGCTACACCTTC.

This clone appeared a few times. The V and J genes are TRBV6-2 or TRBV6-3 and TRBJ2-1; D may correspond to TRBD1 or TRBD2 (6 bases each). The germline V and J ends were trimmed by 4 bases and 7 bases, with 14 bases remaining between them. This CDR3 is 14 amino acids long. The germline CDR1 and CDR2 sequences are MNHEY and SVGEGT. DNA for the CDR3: TGTGCCAGCAGTTTACCGGGGGCTCATAATGAGCAGTTCTTC. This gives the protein CASSLPGAHNEQFF.

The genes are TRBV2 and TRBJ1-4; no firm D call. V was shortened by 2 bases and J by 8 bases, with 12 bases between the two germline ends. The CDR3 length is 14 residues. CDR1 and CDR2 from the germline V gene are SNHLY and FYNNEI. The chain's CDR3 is CASSETWEKEKLFF. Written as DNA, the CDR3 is TGTGCCAGCAGTGAAACGTGGGAAAAGGAAAAACTGTTTTTT. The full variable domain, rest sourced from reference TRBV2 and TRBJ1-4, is EPEVTQTPSHQVTQMGQEVILRCVPISNHLYFYWYRQILGQKVEFLVSFYNNEISEKSEIFDDQFSVERPDGSNFTLKIRSTKLEDSAMYFCASSETWEKEKLFFGSGTQLSVL.

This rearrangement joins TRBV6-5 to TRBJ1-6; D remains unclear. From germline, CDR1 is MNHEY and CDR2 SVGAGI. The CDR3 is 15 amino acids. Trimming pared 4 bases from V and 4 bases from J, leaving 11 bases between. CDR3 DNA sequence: TGTGCCAGCAGTTCCAATGAGAGATATAATTCACCCCTCCACTTT. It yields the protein CASSSNERYNSPLHF.

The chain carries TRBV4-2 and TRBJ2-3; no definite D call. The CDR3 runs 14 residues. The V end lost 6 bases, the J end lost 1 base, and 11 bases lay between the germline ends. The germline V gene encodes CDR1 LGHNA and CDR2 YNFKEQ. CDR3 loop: CASRDLGGTDTQYF. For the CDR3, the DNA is TGTGCCAGCAGGGATCTAGGTGGCACAGATACGCAGTATTTT.

The CDR3 coding sequence is TGTGCCAGCAGCTTGGGGGGAGGACAGGGACACTACGAGCAGTACGTC. It translates to CASSLGGGQGHYEQYV. This sequence joins TRBV5-4 and TRBJ2-7, with TRBD1 matching 8 bases. This CDR3 region has 16 residues. Germline CDR1 SGHNT, CDR2 YYREEE (reference sequence). V shed 0 bases, J shed 3 bases, and the junction held 8 bases outside the gene matches.

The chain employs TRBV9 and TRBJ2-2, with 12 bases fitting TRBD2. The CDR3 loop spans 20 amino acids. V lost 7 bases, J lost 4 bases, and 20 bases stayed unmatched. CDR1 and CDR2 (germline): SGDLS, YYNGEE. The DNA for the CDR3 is TGTGCCAGCGGACACCGCCGGGCTAGCGGGAGGGCCTGGGTCACCGGGGAGCTGTTTTTT. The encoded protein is CASGHRRASGRAWVTGELFF. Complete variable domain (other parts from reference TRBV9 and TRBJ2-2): DSGVTQTPKHLITATGQRVTLRCSPRSGDLSVYWYQQSLDQGLQFLIQYYNGEERAKGNILERFSAQQFPDLHSELNLSSLELGDSALYFCASGHRRASGRAWVTGELFFGEGSRLTVL.

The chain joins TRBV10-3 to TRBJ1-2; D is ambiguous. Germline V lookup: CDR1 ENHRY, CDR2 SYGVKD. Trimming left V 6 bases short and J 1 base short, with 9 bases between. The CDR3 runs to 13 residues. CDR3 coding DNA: TGTGCCATCAGGGTCGGCCTTAACTATGGCTACACCTTC. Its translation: CAIRVGLNYGYTF.

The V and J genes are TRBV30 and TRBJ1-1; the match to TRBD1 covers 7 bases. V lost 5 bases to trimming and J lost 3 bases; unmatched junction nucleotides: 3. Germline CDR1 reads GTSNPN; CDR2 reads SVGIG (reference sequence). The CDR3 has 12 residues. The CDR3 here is CAWQGQYTEAFF. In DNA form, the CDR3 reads TGTGCCTGGCAGGGACAGTACACTGAAGCTTTCTTT.

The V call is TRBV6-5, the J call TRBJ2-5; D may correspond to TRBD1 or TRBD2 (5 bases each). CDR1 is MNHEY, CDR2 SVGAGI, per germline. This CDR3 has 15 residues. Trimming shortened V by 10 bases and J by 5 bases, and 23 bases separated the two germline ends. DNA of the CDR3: TGTGCCACCAGGGAGAGCTCCGGGTTGCTGGAGACCCAGTACTTC. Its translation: CATRESSGLLETQYF.

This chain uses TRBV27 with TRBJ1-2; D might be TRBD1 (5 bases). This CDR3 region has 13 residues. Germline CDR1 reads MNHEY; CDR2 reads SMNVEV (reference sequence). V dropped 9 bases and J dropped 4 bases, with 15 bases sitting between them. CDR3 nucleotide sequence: TGTGCCAGTCGAAGTGGGGGGGGCTATGGCTACACCTTC. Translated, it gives CASRSGGGYGYTF.

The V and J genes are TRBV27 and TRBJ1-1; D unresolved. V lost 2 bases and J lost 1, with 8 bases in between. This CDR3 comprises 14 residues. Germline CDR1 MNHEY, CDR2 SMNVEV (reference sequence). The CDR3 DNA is TGTGCCAGCAGTTTAAGGCCGACGAACACTGAAGCTTTCTTT. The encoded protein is CASSLRPTNTEAFF.